This passage covers 12 T cell receptor beta chains from one sample sequenced in a study of CD8 T cells in Susac syndrome (dated by TCRdb to the late 2010s). Library construction relied on the immunoSEQ multiplex PCR assay. RNA was extracted with the RNeasy kit and roughly 0.5 to 1 ug was reverse transcribed using random hexamers. TCRdb trimmed the raw reads at Q25, called clones with MiXCR and kept productive beta chains. Here each entry gathers all rows of one CDR3 protein and keeps the most common genes and DNA. A total of under 200,000 distinct CDR3 sequences appear in this sample, 92% of them only once. The leading ten clones occupy roughly 0.08% of the sample. The material sequenced was CD4+ T cells from PBMCs. All receptors derive from a human donor in good health.

The V call is TRBV12-3 or TRBV12-4, the J call TRBJ1-1; D call uncertain. V was trimmed by 6 bases and J by 3 bases, leaving 8 bases between them. The CDR3 covers 12 residues. CDR3 in DNA: TGTGCCAGCAGGGGCGCTTACACTGAAGCTTTCTTT. Encoded protein: CASRGAYTEAFF.

V is TRBV27 and J is TRBJ1-4; maybe TRBD1 (5 bases). CDR1 MNHEY and CDR2 SMNVEV come from the germline V gene (reference sequence). This CDR3 region has 15 residues. The V end lost 3 bases, the J end lost 3 bases, and 11 bases lay between the germline ends. In DNA, the CDR3 is TGTGCCAGCAGTTTTACAGGCCGGGCTAATGAAAAACTGTTTTTT. Its translation: CASSFTGRANEKLFF.

In DNA, the CDR3 is TGCAGTGCTGGGACTAGCGCGAGAGGAGAGACCCAGTACTTC. This gives the protein CSAGTSARGETQYF. The chain is built from TRBV20-1 and TRBJ2-5; 10 bases match TRBD2. The V and J ends lost 5 bases and 4 bases, in that order; junction bases with no gene match: 7. Germline CDR1 DFQATT, CDR2 SNEGSKA (reference sequence). This CDR3 has 14 amino acids.

The CDR3 protein is CASSATGFSSYTF. CDR3 coding DNA: TGTGCCAGCAGCGCGACAGGGTTCAGTAGCTACACCTTC. The gene calls are TRBV2 and TRBJ1-2; 7 nucleotides agree with TRBD1. V lost 6 bases to trimming and J lost 9 bases; unmatched junction nucleotides: 10. Germline V gene lookup returns CDR1 SNHLY and CDR2 FYNNEI. The CDR3 contains 13 residues.

This chain links TRBV3-1 with TRBJ2-1, with D unresolved. The CDR3 consists of 15 residues. V lost 0 bases, J lost 6 bases, and 12 bases lay in between. CDR1 LGHDT and CDR2 YNNKEL come from the germline V gene (reference sequence). CDR3 residues: CASSQDPNRPNEQFF. The CDR3 DNA reads as TGTGCCAGCAGCCAAGATCCGAACAGACCCAATGAGCAGTTCTTC.

This sequence joins TRBV28 and TRBJ2-2, with 7 bases lining up with TRBD1. The germline gives CDR1 MDHEN, CDR2 SYDVKM. The CDR3 spans 13 residues. J gave up 7 bases and V 6 bases, and 5 bases lay outside the gene matches. DNA of the CDR3: TGTGCCAGCAGCCGGGACAGTGTCGGGGAGCTGTTTTTT. Protein product: CASSRDSVGELFF.

The rearrangement links TRBV5-1 to TRBJ1-1; the match to TRBD1 covers 11 bases. Germline CDR1 and CDR2: SGHRS and YFSETQ. Trimming cost V 4 bases and J 0 bases; bases outside gene matches: 5. The CDR3 loop spans 16 amino acids. The chain's CDR3 is CASSKGQGALNTEAFF. The CDR3 DNA is TGCGCCAGCAGCAAAGGACAGGGGGCTTTGAACACTGAAGCTTTCTTT.

The chain links TRBV6-2 or TRBV6-3 to TRBJ2-3; TRBD1 agrees at 7 bases. The germline gives CDR1 MNHEY, CDR2 SVGEGT. V lost 6 bases, J lost 1 base, and 1 base stayed unmatched. This CDR3 is 13 amino acids long. In nucleotides, the CDR3 is TGTGCCAGCAGGGGGACAGGCACAGATACGCAGTATTTT. Its translation is CASRGTGTDTQYF.

The chain is built from TRBV7-9 and TRBJ2-3; TRBD1 might be the D (5 bases). V dropped 8 bases and J dropped 5 bases, with 8 bases sitting between them. The CDR3 loop spans 11 amino acids. The germline CDR1 and CDR2 sequences are SEHNR and FQNEAQ (reference sequence). CDR3 amino acids: CASGALDTQYF. Written as DNA, the CDR3 is TGTGCCAGCGGGGCCTTAGATACGCAGTATTTT.

The CDR3, as DNA: TGCGCCAGCAGCCCCATGGGCGGGTCGAGGGACAGCTACAATGAGCAGTTCTTC. It translates to CASSPMGGSRDSYNEQFF. The J gene is TRBJ2-1, the V gene TRBV5-1, with 7 bases lining up with TRBD1. V lost 4 bases to trimming and J lost 3 bases; unmatched junction nucleotides: 16. This CDR3 spans 18 amino acids. Germline V gives CDR1 SGHRS, CDR2 YFSETQ.

The genes are TRBV19 and TRBJ1-5; 7 bases are shared with TRBD1. V lost 8 bases and J lost 1; bases outside the gene matches: 2. In germline, CDR1 is LNHDA, CDR2 SQIVND (reference sequence). The CDR3 contains 13 residues. The CDR3 here is CASAGGSNQPQHF. CDR3 DNA sequence: TGTGCCAGTGCAGGGGGGAGCAATCAGCCCCAGCATTTT.

The CDR3 protein is CASSAGVGGIGIYF. CDR3 nucleotides: TGTGCCAGCAGTGCCGGCGTTGGGGGTATCGGCATATATTTT. V usage is TRBV25-1 and J usage is TRBJ1-3; perhaps TRBD1 as D (5 bases). The V end was cut by 4 bases, the J end by 12 bases, with 19 bases between. The CDR3 consists of 14 residues. The germline V gene has CDR1 MGHDK and CDR2 SYGVNS.